Each of the 27 T cell receptor beta chains below was sequenced from the same sample in a study of cytomegalovirus exposure and HLA in healthy donors. Primers included in the PCR were 60 Vbeta and 13 Jbeta primers. The assay was immunoSEQ multiplex PCR, and TCRdb's table has in-frame clones only and misses some. The sample consists of some 130,000 clones, 80% of them appearing once. The sequencing sample was made of PBMCs. All receptors come from a man between 25 and 39 years old in good health.

The V gene is TRBV7-9, the J gene TRBJ2-7, with D possibly TRBD2 on 5 matching bases. The CDR3 loop spans 13 amino acids. Trimming took 2 bases from V and 2 from J, leaving 7 bases between them. In germline, CDR1 is SEHNR, CDR2 FQNEAQ (reference sequence). In nucleotides, the CDR3 is TGTGCCAGCAGCTTAATGGGAGCCTACGAGCAGTACTTC. Its protein is CASSLMGAYEQYF.

Concerning this clone itself: Other nucleotide sequences from this sample produce the same CDR3. The chain has TRBV6-5 and TRBJ2-2; TRBD1 aligns across 10 bases. In germline, CDR1 is MNHEY, CDR2 SVGAGI. After removal of 2 bases from V and 4 bases from J, the junction contained 1 base not matched to a gene. This CDR3 spans 15 amino acids. The CDR3 sequence: CASSYGTGVTGELFF. The CDR3 DNA reads TGTGCCAGCAGTTACGGGACAGGGGTCACCGGGGAGCTGTTTTTT.

In this sample, this clone turned up once. This chain joins TRBV5-8 and TRBJ1-3, with TRBD1 as a possible D gene (5 bases). Germline V CDR1 and CDR2: SGHTS, YDEGEE. This CDR3 has 12 residues. In DNA, the CDR3 is TGTGGCGGGGGGGACTCTGGAAACACCATATATTTT. This sequence encodes CGGGDSGNTIYF.

This clone was seen once. V gene TRBV7-9 combines with J gene TRBJ2-5; 14 bases agree with TRBD2. V shed 5 bases, J shed 4 bases, and the junction held 9 bases outside the gene matches. The CDR3 spans 17 residues. Germline CDR1 reads SEHNR; CDR2 reads FQNEAQ (reference sequence). CDR3 sequence: CASSRTRGLAGVETQYF. The CDR3 region has the DNA TGTGCCAGCAGCCGCACCCGGGGACTAGCGGGAGTAGAGACCCAGTACTTC.

The chain links TRBV9 to TRBJ1-1; D call uncertain. Looked up from germline, CDR1 is SGDLS and CDR2 is YYNGEE. The CDR3 extends over 15 amino acids. Trimming took 0 bases from V and 4 from J, leaving 13 bases between them. CDR3: CASSVGSTPGTEAFF. In DNA, the CDR3 is TGTGCCAGCAGCGTAGGGTCCACCCCAGGCACTGAAGCTTTCTTT.

This chain connects TRBV6-5 to TRBJ1-1; 10 nucleotides line up with TRBD1. The CDR3 has 13 amino acids. In germline, CDR1 is MNHEY, CDR2 SVGAGI. V was pared by 2 bases and J by 13 bases, with 7 bases of the junction left unmatched. CDR3 sequence: CASSYPGTGVVFF. DNA for the CDR3: TGTGCCAGCAGTTACCCGGGGACAGGGGTTGTTTTCTTT.

This chain connects TRBV13 to TRBJ2-7; tentative D call: TRBD1 (5 bases). The CDR3 is made up of 11 amino acids. Germline lookup yields CDR1 PRHDT and CDR2 FYEKMQ (reference sequence). V was pared by 2 bases and J by 10 bases, with 9 bases between. The CDR3 loop reads CASSLQGLQYF. The CDR3 nucleotides are TGTGCCAGCAGCTTACAGGGTCTTCAGTACTTC.

This clone is a singleton in its sample. The chain recombines TRBV28 with TRBJ2-7, with D possibly being TRBD2 (5 bases). The CDR3 is 11 residues long. Germline CDR1 reads MDHEN; CDR2 reads SYDVKM. The V gene lost 10 bases and the J gene lost 3 bases, with 10 bases spanning the gap. The CDR3 protein is CATHGDYEQYF. The CDR3 DNA reads TGTGCCACCCACGGGGACTACGAGCAGTACTTC.

The chain combines TRBV4-1 with TRBJ2-5, with D possibly being TRBD1 (5 bases). The J call may be in error: the DNA end matches TRBJ2-7 better. CDR3 size: 15 residues. CDR1 and CDR2 (germline): MGHRA, YSYEKL. CDR3 DNA: TGCGCCAGCAGCCAATTCAGCAGGGTAAGCCACGAGCAGTACTTC. This encodes CASSQFSRVSHEQYF.

This clone appeared once. The J gene is TRBJ1-5, the V gene TRBV6-1; D gene unclear. There are 15 residues in the CDR3. V lost 6 bases and J 0 bases, leaving 12 bases between the germline ends. Germline values: CDR1 MNHNS, CDR2 SASEGT. CDR3 nucleotide sequence: TGTGCCAGCAGGAGGTCCGCTTATAGCAATCAGCCCCAGCATTTT. Encoded protein: CASRRSAYSNQPQHF.

The rearrangement joins TRBV18 to TRBJ2-7; TRBD2 aligns across 10 bases. Trimming removed 3 bases from V and 5 bases from J; junction bases left unmatched: 10. The CDR3 contains 16 residues. The V gene's germline CDR1 is KGHSH and CDR2 LQKENI. CDR3 protein: CASSPARLAGEDEQYF. CDR3 sequence (DNA): TGTGCCAGCTCACCGGCCAGGCTAGCGGGAGAAGACGAGCAGTACTTC.

The chain has TRBV5-1 and TRBJ2-5; D unresolved. The CDR3 runs to 14 residues. Trimming took off 0 bases at V and 1 base at J, with 7 bases between the two ends. Looked up from germline, CDR1 is SGHRS and CDR2 is YFSETQ. CDR3 in DNA: TGCGCCAGCAGCTTGGCCACAGCCCAAGAGACCCAGTACTTC. Translated, it gives CASSLATAQETQYF.

In its sample, this clone was seen a few times. The chain couples TRBV6-4 to TRBJ2-2, with 8 bases lining up with TRBD2. Per germline, CDR1 MRHNA and CDR2 SNTAGT. Trimming took 5 bases from V and 3 from J; bases not matched to a gene: 5. The CDR3 spans 15 residues. CDR3 sequence (DNA): TGTGCCAGCAGTTCCGGGACTAGGGACACCGGGGAGCTGTTTTTT. Amino acids: CASSSGTRDTGELFF.

This chain joins TRBV29-1 and TRBJ2-2, with D possibly matching TRBD2 (5 bases). The CDR3 sequence is 12 residues long. From germline, CDR1 is SQVTM and CDR2 ANQGSEA. Trimming took off 7 bases at V and 5 bases at J, with 11 bases between the two ends. For the CDR3, the DNA is TGCAGCGCCCCTTCGGGAACCGGGGAGCTGTTTTTT. It encodes CSAPSGTGELFF.

The chain joins TRBV7-9 to TRBJ2-7, with 9 bases that match TRBD2. CDR3 length: 14 residues. The ends lost 0 bases at V and 3 bases at J; junction bases unmatched: 0. Germline-derived CDR1 and CDR2 are SEHNR and FQNEAQ (reference sequence). The CDR3: CASSLASGSYEQYF. The CDR3 DNA is TGTGCCAGCAGCTTAGCTAGCGGGAGCTACGAGCAGTACTTC.

This rearrangement joins TRBV28 to TRBJ2-7; D gene unclear. The germline gives CDR1 MDHEN, CDR2 SYDVKM. V shed 5 bases and J shed 3 bases, with 17 bases lying between them. The CDR3 is made up of 15 amino acids. In nucleotides, the CDR3 is TGTGCCAGCAGTCCCCCCCAGTCGCGGAGCTACGAGCAGTACTTC. It specifies CASSPPQSRSYEQYF.

V usage is TRBV4-3 and J usage is TRBJ2-7; a weak D match, TRBD2 (6 bases). The germline CDR1 and CDR2 sequences are LGHNA and YSLEER. The CDR3 consists of 16 residues. V shed 3 bases and J shed 2 bases, with 17 bases lying between them. DNA for the CDR3: TGCGCCAGCAGCCAGGCTTACTGGGACTCCGCCTACGAGCAGTACTTC. This codes for CASSQAYWDSAYEQYF.

This clone showed up just once. The gene calls are TRBV11-2 and TRBJ1-3; 10 nucleotides align to TRBD1. Per germline, CDR1 SGHAT and CDR2 FQNNGV. J was trimmed by 5 bases and V by 0 bases; bases with no gene match: 7. The CDR3 contains 17 residues. The CDR3, as DNA: TGTGCCAGCAGCTTAGACGGGACAGGGGCTGGGAGAAACACCATATATTTT. This encodes CASSLDGTGAGRNTIYF.

This chain uses TRBV7-2 with TRBJ2-1; D gene ambiguous. This CDR3 is 15 amino acids long. Trimming left V 5 bases short and J 0 bases short, with 11 bases between. The germline CDR1 and CDR2 sequences are SGHTA and FQGNSA. In nucleotides, the CDR3 is TGTGCCAGCAGCCCCGCGTTGAGCTCCTACAATGAGCAGTTCTTC. This codes for CASSPALSSYNEQFF.

The rearrangement joins TRBV13 to TRBJ2-7, with a possible D match to TRBD2 (6 bases). Trimming cost V 5 bases and J 3 bases, with 14 bases left between them. Germline CDR1 and CDR2: PRHDT and FYEKMQ (reference sequence). CDR3 size: 14 residues. CDR3 in amino acids: CASSPSSANYEQYF. CDR3 DNA: TGTGCCAGCAGCCCCTCTAGCGCTAACTACGAGCAGTACTTC. Full variable domain (missing parts from reference TRBV13 and TRBJ2-7): AAGVIQSPRHLIKEKRETATLKCYPIPRHDTVYWYQQGPGQDPQFLISFYEKMQSDKGSIPDRFSAQQFSDYHSELNMSSLELGDSALYFCASSPSSANYEQYFGPGTRLTVT.

The chain is built from TRBV30 and TRBJ1-1; TRBD1 is a possible D gene (6 bases). Trimming took off 7 bases at V and 3 bases at J, with 15 bases between the two ends. This CDR3 has 13 residues. Germline values: CDR1 GTSNPN, CDR2 SVGIG (reference sequence). CDR3 protein: CASRRGGYTEAFF. In nucleotides, the CDR3 is TGTGCCTCACGGAGGGGGGGGTACACTGAAGCTTTCTTT. Supplemented by reference TRBV30 and TRBJ1-1, the full variable domain reads SQTIHQWPATLVQPVGSPLSLECTVEGTSNPNLYWYRQAAGRGLQLLFYSVGIGQISSEVPQNLSASRPQDRQFILSSKKLLLSDSGFYLCASRRGGYTEAFFGQGTRLTVV.

The CDR3 sequence: CASSFSGAGDTQYF. The CDR3 bases are TGTGCCAGCAGCTTTAGCGGGGCCGGGGATACGCAGTATTTT. The rearrangement joins TRBV7-2 to TRBJ2-3; TRBD2 matches 8 bases. The CDR3 totals 14 residues. Germline V CDR1 and CDR2: SGHTA, FQGNSA. Trimming removed 3 bases from V and 6 bases from J; junction bases left unmatched: 5.

V and J are TRBV11-2 and TRBJ1-4; 7 bases are shared with TRBD1. V was pared by 0 bases and J by 12 bases, with 4 bases of the junction left unmatched. Germline V CDR1 and CDR2: SGHAT, FQNNGV. The CDR3 covers 13 residues. The DNA for the CDR3 is TGTGCCAGCAGCTTAGATCAGGGGGGAGAACTGTTTTTT. This translates into CASSLDQGGELFF.

This clone has a handful of counts. J is TRBJ2-7 and V is TRBV11-3; D gene ambiguous. Trimming took 1 base from V and 5 from J, leaving 15 bases between them. There are 15 residues in the CDR3. CDR1 is SGHNT and CDR2 is YENEEA in the germline V gene. CDR3 coding DNA: TGTGCCAGCAGCTTAGGCGAGATGAGTCTTCACGAGCAGTACTTC. Its protein product is CASSLGEMSLHEQYF.

Details on this clone: The same CDR3 arises from other DNA sequences in this sample as well. V gene TRBV6-5 combines with J gene TRBJ2-1, with TRBD1 identical over 8 bases. The V and J ends lost 4 bases and 1 base, in that order; junction bases with no gene match: 3. Germline V gives CDR1 MNHEY, CDR2 SVGAGI. This CDR3 is 15 amino acids long. The DNA of the CDR3 is TGTGCCAGCAGTTTGGACAGGGCGTCCTACAATGAGCAGTTCTTC. Protein product: CASSLDRASYNEQFF.

The chain employs TRBV2 and TRBJ1-5, with TRBD1 identical over 8 bases. The CDR3 spans 13 residues. Germline trimming cut 7 bases from V and 5 bases from J; bases unmatched to any gene: 4. The germline CDR1 and CDR2 sequences are SNHLY and FYNNEI. The CDR3 region has the DNA TGTGCCAGCACAGTGACAGGGGATCAGCCCCAGCATTTT. This translates into CASTVTGDQPQHF.

This CDR3 is CASSLVLSTNEKLFF. In DNA form, the CDR3 reads TGTGCCAGCAGCTTAGTCCTGTCAACTAATGAAAAACTGTTTTTT. The genes are TRBV7-9 and TRBJ1-4; D remains unclear. The germline V gene encodes CDR1 SEHNR and CDR2 FQNEAQ (reference sequence). The V and J ends lost 1 base and 0 bases respectively, with 6 bases between them. The CDR3 runs 15 residues.